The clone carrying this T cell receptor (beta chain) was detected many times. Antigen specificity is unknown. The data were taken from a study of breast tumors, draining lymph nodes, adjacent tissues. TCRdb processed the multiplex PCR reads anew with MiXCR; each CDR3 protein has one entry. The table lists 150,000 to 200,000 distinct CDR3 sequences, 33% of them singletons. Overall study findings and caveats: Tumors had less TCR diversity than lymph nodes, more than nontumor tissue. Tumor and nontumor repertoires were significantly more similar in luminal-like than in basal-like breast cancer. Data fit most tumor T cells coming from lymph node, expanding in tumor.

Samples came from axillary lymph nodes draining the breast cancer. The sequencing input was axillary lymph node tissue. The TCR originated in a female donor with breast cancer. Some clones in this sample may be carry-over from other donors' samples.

The CDR3 DNA is TGTGCCAGCAGACGGGAGGGAGGACAGGTCAGCGACGAGCAGTACTTC. It yields the protein CASRREGGQVSDEQYF. The rearrangement joins TRBV6-1 to TRBJ2-7, with a tentative D call TRBD2 (8 bases). Germline assignment: CDR1 MNHNS and CDR2 SASEGT. The CDR3 contains 16 residues. V was cut by 6 bases and J by 5 bases, with 23 bases left in between.